A single TCR beta chain is shown here with its context. Its antigen target is currently unknown. There are no base qualities to consult, and no much larger clone falls within one base. The data were obtained in a study of CD8+CD57+ T cells in acquired aplastic anemia (dated by TCRdb to 2016 to 2019). In terms of the full investigation: A mean of about 3.2 ug of DNA, ranging from roughly 0.18 to 30 ug, was extracted from sorted CD4+ and CD8+ cells. CD8+CD57+ expansion was defined as a frequency above the mean frequency observed in healthy subjects. The full study reports these points: Patients and healthy controls showed no significant difference in CD8+ Simpson's diversity (P=0.060). Approximately 31 CD8+ CDR3 sequences were found in both patients and controls but appeared to be highly expressed in patients and within the immunodominant clones of the patients.

Genomic DNA was used as template for profiling of TCR beta VDJ combinations and CDR3 sequences. An Illumina HiSeq 2000 was used for TCR repertoire sequencing. On the study's bioinformatics: Repertoire assessment relied on Simpson's diversity index, CDR3 size and DJ length profiles, and TRBV/TRBJ rearrangement plots. The immunodominant clone was defined as the most abundant DNA sequence in deep sequencing data. CDR3 amino acid sequences were checked for sharing between subjects and were compared against published repertoires and the VDJdb database. In TCRdb, the public reads were trimmed at Q25 with fastp and aligned with MiXCR, with productive beta chains retained. One record per CDR3 amino acid sequence lists the most common genes and DNA. These V and J calls are TCRdb output, not the study's own analysis. The sample table shows 150,000 to 200,000 distinct CDR3 sequences, and 48% are seen once. The top ten constitute about 1.8% of the sample.

Expansion of CD8+CD57+ cells had been shown by flow cytometry in the patients chosen for sequencing. All patients had severe acquired aplastic anemia diagnosed by International Study of Aplastic Anemia and Agranulocytosis and Camitta criteria. No patient had received any therapy when blood was sampled. In the study, sorted CD4+ and CD8+ blood T cells from patients with severe aplastic anemia and from healthy subjects underwent deep sequencing of TCR repertoires. Patients were enrolled under clinicaltrials.gov protocols 00001620, 01623167, 00001397, 00071045, 00081523 and 00961064 in the USA. Ficoll-Paque density gradient centrifugation was used to isolate peripheral blood mononuclear cells. Before DNA extraction, CD4+ and CD8+ T cells were sorted by FACS or by magnetic beads. The CDR3 starts with the cysteine, ends with the phenylalanine, and has 14 residues. Of all the DNA, just the CDR3 is kept, 42 bases in frame from base 1. A distance of 10 bases separates the germline ends of V and J, which lose 2 bases and 0 bases respectively. The germline V gene (reference sequence) supplies CDR1 DFQATT and CDR2 SNEGSKA.

The source of this sequence is a human donor with aplastic anemia. Recombination joined TRBV20-1 with TRBJ1-2, and TRBD1 may be the D gene, going by 5 matching bases. Sequenced: sorted CD4+, CD8+, or CD8+CD57+ T cells (not recorded which) from PBMCs. CDR3 region: CSARQGSANYGYTF. The sequenced DNA: TGCAGTGCTAGACAGGGTTCTGCTAACTATGGCTACACCTTC.